This TCR beta chain was captured in a study of blood T cell repertoires in COVID-19. The CDR3 covers 12 residues. Germline CDR1 MNHEY, CDR2 SVGAGI. Trimming cost V 8 bases and J 3 bases; bases outside gene matches: 2. Data came from immunoSEQ multiplex PCR; TCRdb stores just in-frame clones and leaves some out. The repertoire holds over 45,000 clones, with about four fifths as singletons. The sequence was obtained from a human donor in a cohort sampled during active COVID-19. The sample taken for sequencing was peripheral blood. The V call is TRBV6-5, the J call TRBJ2-7; TRBD1 agrees at 9 bases. CDR3 amino acids: CASGTGNYEQYF. CDR3 coding DNA: TGTGCCAGCGGGACAGGGAACTACGAGCAGTACTTC.